This T cell receptor beta chain was identified in a study of cytomegalovirus exposure and HLA in healthy donors. It was with 60 Vbeta and 13 Jbeta primers that the PCR ran. Profiled with immunoSEQ multiplex PCR; TCRdb holds only in-frame clones, not every one. The sample includes about 160,000 clones, about four fifths seen only once; the top ten take 1%. Trimming took off 7 bases at V and 6 bases at J, with 21 bases between the two ends. In germline, CDR1 is SQVTM, CDR2 ANQGSEA. The CDR3 has 14 residues. Sequencing input: PBMCs. The clonotype comes from a woman in her 50s in good health and CMV-seropositive. The chain recombines TRBV29-1 with TRBJ1-2, with D possibly TRBD1 on 5 matching bases. CDR3 coding DNA: TGCAGCGGATTCGGTTCTAACCAGGGCAATGGCTACACCTTC. Translation gives CSGFGSNQGNGYTF.